This T cell receptor (beta chain) came from a study of T-cell reconstitution after alpha-beta-depleted transplantation in children. The authors prepared the TCRbeta library with unique molecular identifiers. TCRdb redid the calling of the PCR reads with MiXCR, one entry per CDR3 protein. The data show 450,000 to 600,000 distinct CDR3 sequences, 10% to 15% seen once. Study findings and constraints: The high TCRbeta diversity at day 60 in some patients came from surviving recipient T cells and thymic progenitors.

As for this clonotype: As yet, its antigen is unknown.

The sample was PBMCs, mostly from graft donor cells, taken 360 days after TCRalphabeta/CD19-depleted stem cell transplant. The receptor was isolated from a male patient younger than 18 who had a stem cell transplant for acute myeloid leukemia, so the T cells may come from the graft donor.

DNA of the CDR3: TGTGCCAGCAGTTTTCCCGACTGGGGGGGTAGGGGACAGCCCCAGCATTTT. Protein sequence: CASSFPDWGGRGQPQHF. The chain links TRBV28 to TRBJ1-5; perhaps TRBD1 as D (5 bases). The CDR3 contains 17 residues. Between the trimmed V and J ends, which lost 3 bases and 7 bases, there was a span of 22 bases. CDR1 MDHEN and CDR2 SYDVKM come from the germline V gene.